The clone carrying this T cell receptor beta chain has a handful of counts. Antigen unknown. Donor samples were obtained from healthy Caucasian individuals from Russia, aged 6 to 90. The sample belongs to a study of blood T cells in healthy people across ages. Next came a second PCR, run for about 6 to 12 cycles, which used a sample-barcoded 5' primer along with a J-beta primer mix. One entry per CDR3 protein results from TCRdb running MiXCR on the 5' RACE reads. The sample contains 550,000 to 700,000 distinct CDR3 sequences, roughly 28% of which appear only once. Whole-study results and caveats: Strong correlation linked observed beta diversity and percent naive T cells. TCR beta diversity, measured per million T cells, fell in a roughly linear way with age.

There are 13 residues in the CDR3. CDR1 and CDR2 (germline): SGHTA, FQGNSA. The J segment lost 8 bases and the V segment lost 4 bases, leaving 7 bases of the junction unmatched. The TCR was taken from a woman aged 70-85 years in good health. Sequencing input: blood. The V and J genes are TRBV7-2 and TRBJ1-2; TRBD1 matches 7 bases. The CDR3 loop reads CASSSILGGGYTF. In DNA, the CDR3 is TGTGCCAGCAGCTCGATTTTAGGGGGCGGCTACACCTTC.